Described below is a single T cell receptor beta chain sequence and its context. Antigen unknown. The read falls 3 residues short of the CDR3 end, and the missing part is taken from the germline J gene. This CDR3 is 14 amino acids long. The ends lost 2 bases at V and 8 bases at J; junction bases unmatched: 3. Germline CDR1 reads SEHNR; CDR2 reads FQNEAQ (reference sequence). These data belong to a study of T cells in women clearing cervical HPV infection. Study background: Control women cleared a single incident HPV16 infection within 12 months.

Profiled with immunoSEQ multiplex PCR; TCRdb holds only in-frame clones, not every one. The sample table includes tens of thousands of clones. Findings of the study overall: CIN3+ cases had significantly higher TCR richness than controls; evenness did not differ. TRBV6-7 relative abundance averaged approximately 0.1% in cases and 0.15% to 0.2% in controls. Cases and controls were distinguished at AUC 0.83 by richness and V genes.

The rearrangement uses TRBV7-9 and TRBJ2-1, with 10 bases matching TRBD2. The receptor was derived from a woman between 18 and 69 years old with a cervical HPV16 infection that either progressed to CIN3+ or cleared (not recorded which). Material for sequencing was blood buffy coat. The CDR3: CASSLTLAGDEQFF. CDR3 DNA (partial): TGTGCCAGCAGCTTAACTCTAGCGGGAGATGAG.